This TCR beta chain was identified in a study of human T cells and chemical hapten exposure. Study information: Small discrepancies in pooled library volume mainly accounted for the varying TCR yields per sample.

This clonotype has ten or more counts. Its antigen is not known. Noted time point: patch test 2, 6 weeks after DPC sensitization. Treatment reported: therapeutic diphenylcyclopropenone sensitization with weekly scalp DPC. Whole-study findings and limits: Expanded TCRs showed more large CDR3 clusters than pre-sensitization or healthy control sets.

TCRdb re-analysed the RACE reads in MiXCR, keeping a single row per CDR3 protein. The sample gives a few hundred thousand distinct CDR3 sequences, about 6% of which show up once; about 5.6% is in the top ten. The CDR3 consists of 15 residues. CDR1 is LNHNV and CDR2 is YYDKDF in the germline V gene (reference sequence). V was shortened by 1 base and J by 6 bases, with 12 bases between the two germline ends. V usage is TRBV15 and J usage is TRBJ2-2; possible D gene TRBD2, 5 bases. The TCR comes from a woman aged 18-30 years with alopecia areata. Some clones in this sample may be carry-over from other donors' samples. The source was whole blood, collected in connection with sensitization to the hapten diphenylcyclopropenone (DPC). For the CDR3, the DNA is TGTGCCACCAGCAGAGCCGGGATAAACCCCGGGGAGCTGTTTTTT. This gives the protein CATSRAGINPGELFF.